This T cell receptor (beta chain) comes out of a study of early T cells in non-severe SARS-CoV-2 infection. Germline loops: CDR1 SGHTA, CDR2 FQGNSA. The CDR3 totals 14 residues. V was trimmed by 2 bases and J by 3 bases, leaving 8 bases between them. From the 5' RACE reads, TCRdb called clonotypes with MiXCR, one entry per CDR3 protein. The sample contains about 84,000 distinct CDR3 sequences, around 10% of which appear only once. The table lists this clonotype with a few counts. Sequenced input: whole blood. This receptor was taken from an adult who was a healthcare worker with PCR-confirmed SARS-CoV-2 infection or an uninfected control (not recorded which). The V call is TRBV7-2, the J call TRBJ2-1, with D hard to call. Written as DNA, the CDR3 is TGTGCCAGCAGCTTAATCTCGGGCTACAATGAGCAGTTCTTC. Protein: CASSLISGYNEQFF.